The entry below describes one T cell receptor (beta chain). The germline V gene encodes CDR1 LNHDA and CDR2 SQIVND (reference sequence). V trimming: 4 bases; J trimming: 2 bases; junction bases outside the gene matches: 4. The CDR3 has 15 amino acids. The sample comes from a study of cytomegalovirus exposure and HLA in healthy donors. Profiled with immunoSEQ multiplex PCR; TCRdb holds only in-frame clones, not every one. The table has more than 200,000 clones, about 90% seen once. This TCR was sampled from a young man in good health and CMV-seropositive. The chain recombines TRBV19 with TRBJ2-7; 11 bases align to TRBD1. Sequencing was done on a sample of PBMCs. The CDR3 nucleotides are TGTGCCAGTAGTAAATTGGGACAGGGGGCCTACGAGCAGTACTTC. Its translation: CASSKLGQGAYEQYF.